This TCR beta chain was sequenced during a study of CD8+ T cells in alopecia areata. Study context: Affected scalp percentage gauged treated patients' severity.

The sample's treatment: oral pan-JAK inhibitor, 5-10 mg twice daily. Lesional scalp punch biopsies and peripheral blood came from alopecia areata patients. Germline V lookup: CDR1 LGHNA, CDR2 YNFKEQ. The ends were cut back, 5 bases at V and 2 bases at J, with 19 bases in the middle. The CDR3 loop spans 16 amino acids. The study's findings and limits: Treatment with tofacitinib significantly lowered scalp clonality and reduced expanded CD8+ clones among the top 100. Clonality exceeded that of normal scalp in lesional scalp, most notably in alopecia totalis/universalis.

Following RNA extraction, reverse transcription yielded cDNA that acted as the sequencing template. TCRdb keeps only in-frame clones here, not all; method: immunoSEQ multiplex PCR. The sample consists of 90,000 to 100,000 clones, around 60% of them appearing once. This clone was detected only a few times. Its antigen is currently unknown. The gene calls are TRBV4-2 and TRBJ2-7; no clear D. The material was CD8+ T cells sorted from blood, obtained at week 4, from a patient treated with tofacitinib. This TCR was sampled from a human donor with alopecia areata. CDR3 nucleotide sequence: TGTGCCAGCAGCTTAGATGGCGGATTTAGAACCTACGAGCAGTACTTC. Amino acids: CASSLDGGFRTYEQYF.